This T cell receptor (beta chain) was obtained from a study of regulatory T cells in long-lasting Graves disease. General study findings and limits: Since the sample size was small, accuracy may have been reduced. Persistent Graves' patients showed reduced TCR diversity versus newly diagnosed patients.

This clonotype was recorded many times. The antigen is undetermined. This CDR3 is 17 amino acids long. Deletions cut 5 bases from V and 0 bases from J, with 19 bases between. The germline gives CDR1 GTSNPN, CDR2 SVGIG (reference sequence). Arm-PCR of CDR3 regions with iRepertoire HTBI primers generated TCR beta libraries. TCRdb processed the multiplex PCR reads anew with MiXCR; each CDR3 protein has one entry. The sample shows 300,000 or so distinct CDR3 sequences, less than 20% of them seen only once. Time point noted: persistent/refractory GD, antithyroid drugs over 5 years with positive TRAb. Extracted PBMC RNA gave rise to the TCR library. One endocrinology department in Xi'an, China, was where patients came from.

Specimen: peripheral blood mononuclear cells (PBMCs), collected when the disease was refractory, from a patient treated with antithyroid drugs. The source is a female donor with Graves disease. The chain uses TRBV30 and TRBJ1-4; no clear D gene. The DNA for the CDR3 is TGTGCCTGGCGCGCCAATTCCAGAGGGACAACTAATGAAAAACTGTTTTTT. Its translation is CAWRANSRGTTNEKLFF.